These 25 T cell receptor beta chains share one sample of origin, sequenced in a study of cytomegalovirus exposure and HLA in healthy donors. Researchers ran the PCR with 60 Vbeta and 13 Jbeta primers. The protocol was immunoSEQ multiplex PCR, while the TCRdb copy is restricted to in-frame clones and leaves out a portion. The sample's table shows 220,000 or so clones. The material sequenced was PBMCs. The receptors shown here come from a girl aged 2-15 years in good health and CMV-seropositive.

This chain links TRBV4-1 with TRBJ1-1, with 8 bases aligning to TRBD1. V dropped 1 base and J dropped 0; count of bases not matched to a gene: 1. The CDR3 is made up of 15 amino acids. Germline V CDR1 and CDR2: MGHRA, YSYEKL. Here the CDR3 reads CASSQGTGLNTEAFF. The CDR3, as DNA: TGCGCCAGCAGCCAAGGGACAGGGTTGAACACTGAAGCTTTCTTT.

The V and J genes are TRBV4-1 and TRBJ2-2, with 7 nucleotides matching TRBD2. Losses at the gene ends were 1 base for V and 1 base for J; bases not matched to a gene: 9. The CDR3 loop spans 18 amino acids. Germline V lookup: CDR1 MGHRA, CDR2 YSYEKL. DNA for the CDR3: TGCGCCAGCAGCCAAGTGAGGCCTAGCGGAGGGAACACCGGGGAGCTGTTTTTT. Translation gives CASSQVRPSGGNTGELFF.

This chain's CDR3 is CASSVTGGKGEQFF. The CDR3 DNA sequence: TGTGCCAGCAGCGTCACAGGGGGCAAGGGTGAGCAGTTCTTC. The chain carries TRBV9 and TRBJ2-1; 9 nucleotides agree with TRBD1. The CDR3 spans 14 residues. The V gene end was trimmed by 2 bases and the J gene end by 9 bases; junction bases not matched to a gene: 6. The germline gives CDR1 SGDLS, CDR2 YYNGEE.

This chain's CDR3 is CASSSRGSGNTIYF. The CDR3 region has the DNA TGTGCCAGCAGCTCCAGAGGATCTGGAAACACCATATATTTT. This chain links TRBV13 with TRBJ1-3; no firm D call. The CDR3 runs to 14 residues. The germline V gene encodes CDR1 PRHDT and CDR2 FYEKMQ (reference sequence). The germline V and J ends were trimmed by 4 bases and 1 base, with 8 bases remaining between them.

In nucleotides, the CDR3 is TGTGCCAGCACGGAGGCAGCCGCAACTAATGAAAAACTGTTTTTT. Translating gives CASTEAAATNEKLFF. V is TRBV6-6 and J is TRBJ1-4; D is uncertain. Per germline, CDR1 MNHNY and CDR2 SVGAGI (reference sequence). The CDR3 covers 15 residues. V was shortened by 7 bases and J by 0 bases, with 12 bases between the two germline ends.

The chain couples TRBV5-1 to TRBJ2-3; no clear D gene. The germline V gene has CDR1 SGHRS and CDR2 YFSETQ. Deletions cut 0 bases from V and 6 bases from J, with 11 bases between. The CDR3 contains 14 residues. The chain's CDR3 is CASSLAGSYDTQYF. CDR3 nucleotide sequence: TGCGCCAGCAGCTTGGCCGGGTCATACGATACGCAGTATTTT.

This chain connects TRBV5-1 to TRBJ1-3; D is undetermined. Trimming shortened V by 5 bases and J by 0 bases, and 12 bases separated the two germline ends. Germline V lookup: CDR1 SGHRS, CDR2 YFSETQ. The CDR3 runs 15 residues. The CDR3 loop reads CASSPGSSSGNTIYF. The CDR3 nucleotides are TGCGCCAGCAGTCCGGGATCCAGCTCTGGAAACACCATATATTTT.

The CDR3 protein is CASSLNINYGYTF. The CDR3 coding sequence is TGCGCCAGCAGCTTAAACATCAACTATGGCTACACCTTC. This chain joins TRBV5-1 and TRBJ1-2; D is ambiguous. The CDR3 consists of 13 residues. Between the trimmed V and J ends, which lost 2 bases and 2 bases, there was a span of 7 bases. Germline-derived CDR1 and CDR2 are SGHRS and YFSETQ.

The chain employs TRBV7-9 and TRBJ2-2, with 9 bases identical to TRBD2. The CDR3 is 17 residues long. CDR1 and CDR2 (germline): SEHNR, FQNEAQ (reference sequence). Trimming removed 11 bases from V and 4 bases from J; junction bases left unmatched: 17. The CDR3 DNA reads as TGTGCCGTCAAAAAGCCGGGCGGGAGGGGAGCCACCGGGGAGCTGTTTTTT. This sequence encodes CAVKKPGGRGATGELFF.

V and J are TRBV5-6 and TRBJ2-7, with a possible D match to TRBD1 (5 bases). The germline V gene has CDR1 SGHDT and CDR2 YYEEEE. The CDR3 is 14 residues long. Trimming removed 0 bases from V and 5 bases from J, with 12 bases in between. This CDR3 is CASSLGQGWDEQYF. In nucleotides, the CDR3 is TGTGCCAGCAGCTTGGGTCAGGGATGGGACGAGCAGTACTTC.

The gene calls are TRBV5-1 and TRBJ2-1; 12 bases map to TRBD2. The CDR3 totals 15 residues. The germline gives CDR1 SGHRS, CDR2 YFSETQ. With V trimmed by 0 bases and J by 8 bases, 3 bases remained unmatched. The CDR3 coding sequence is TGCGCCAGCAGCTTGGAGGCTAGCGGGAGGGATGAGCAGTTCTTC. It encodes CASSLEASGRDEQFF.

This sequence joins TRBV25-1 and TRBJ2-5; D might be TRBD1 (5 bases). In germline, CDR1 is MGHDK, CDR2 SYGVNS. Between the trimmed V and J ends, which lost 2 bases and 4 bases, there was a span of 14 bases. This CDR3 comprises 15 residues. DNA for the CDR3: TGTGCCAGCAGTGAACCCCTCAGGGATGGAGAGACCCAGTACTTC. Protein sequence: CASSEPLRDGETQYF.

The chain uses TRBV2 and TRBJ2-5, with D tentatively TRBD2 (7 bases). The V end was cut by 7 bases, the J end by 3 bases, with 18 bases between. The CDR3 loop spans 15 amino acids. Germline CDR1 SNHLY, CDR2 FYNNEI. The CDR3: CASTGGGRLEETQYF. The CDR3 DNA reads as TGTGCCAGCACGGGGGGCGGGAGACTCGAAGAGACCCAGTACTTC.

The V call is TRBV28, the J call TRBJ2-2, with 8 nucleotides matching TRBD1. This CDR3 spans 16 amino acids. The germline CDR1 and CDR2 sequences are MDHEN and SYDVKM. Trimming cost V 6 bases and J 7 bases; bases outside gene matches: 13. Here the CDR3 reads CASSYLGQGLDGELFF. CDR3 nucleotide sequence: TGTGCCAGCAGCTACCTAGGACAGGGCCTTGACGGGGAGCTGTTTTTT.

The chain recombines TRBV18 with TRBJ1-2; a weak D match, TRBD1 (5 bases). V was clipped by 5 bases and J by 8 bases, with 15 bases between them. CDR1 is KGHSH and CDR2 is LQKENI in the germline V gene. CDR3 length: 13 residues. Here the CDR3 reads CASSSDTYTGYTF. CDR3 coding DNA: TGTGCCAGCTCATCGGACACCTATACGGGCTACACCTTC.

The chain uses TRBV28 and TRBJ2-1; TRBD2 aligns across 7 bases. Germline V gene lookup returns CDR1 MDHEN and CDR2 SYDVKM. This CDR3 spans 14 amino acids. The J segment lost 13 bases and the V segment lost 4 bases, leaving 13 bases of the junction unmatched. CDR3 in DNA: TGTGCCAGCAGTTCTGGCGGGAGCAGTATTAGACAGTTCTTC. It yields the protein CASSSGGSSIRQFF.

CDR3: CASSLAGSGGANNYGYTF. In DNA form, the CDR3 reads TGTGCCAGCAGCTTAGCGGGGTCAGGGGGTGCAAATAACTATGGCTACACCTTC. The chain couples TRBV7-8 to TRBJ1-2; TRBD1 agrees at 7 bases. In germline, CDR1 is SGHVS, CDR2 FQNEAQ. With V trimmed by 0 bases and J by 1 base, 11 bases remained unmatched. The CDR3 is 18 residues long. The full variable domain, its missing parts supplied by reference TRBV7-8 and TRBJ1-2, is GAGVSQSPRYKVAKRGQDVALRCDPISGHVSLFWYQQALGQGPEFLTYFQNEAQLDKSGLPSDRFFAERPEGSVSTLKIQRTQQEDSAVYLCASSLAGSGGANNYGYTFGSGTRLTVV.

The chain recombines TRBV7-6 with TRBJ1-5, with TRBD1 matching 8 bases. There are 16 residues in the CDR3. Germline V gene sequence: CDR1 SGHVS, CDR2 FNYEAQ. V lost 6 bases, J lost 2 bases, and 9 bases stayed unmatched. CDR3 sequence: CASRQLTGACNQPQHF. CDR3 sequence (DNA): TGTGCCAGCAGACAACTGACAGGGGCTTGCAATCAGCCCCAGCATTTT. The whole variable domain, remainder taken from reference TRBV7-6 and TRBJ1-5, is GAGVSQSPRYKVTKRGQDVALRCDPISGHVSLYWYRQALGQGPEFLTYFNYEAQQDKSGLPNDRFSAERPEGSISTLTIQRTEQRDSAMYRCASRQLTGACNQPQHFGDGTRLSIL.

The rearrangement joins TRBV19 to TRBJ1-2, with a tentative D call TRBD1 (6 bases). The CDR3 has 13 amino acids. Germline-derived CDR1 and CDR2 are LNHDA and SQIVND (reference sequence). The V end lost 2 bases, the J end lost 5 bases, and 9 bases lay between the germline ends. The chain's CDR3 is CASSIQGRYGYTF. CDR3 nucleotides: TGTGCCAGTAGTATACAGGGGCGATATGGCTACACCTTC.

The V call is TRBV10-3, the J call TRBJ2-7; 9 nucleotides match TRBD1. Trimming cost V 8 bases and J 7 bases; bases outside gene matches: 6. This CDR3 has 12 amino acids. Germline CDR1 and CDR2: ENHRY and SYGVKD. CDR3 residues: CAIRDRVVEQYF. Here the CDR3 DNA reads TGTGCCATCCGGGACAGGGTCGTGGAGCAGTACTTC.

This chain links TRBV28 with TRBJ1-5; TRBD1 agrees at 8 bases. This CDR3 has 16 amino acids. Germline loops: CDR1 MDHEN, CDR2 SYDVKM. V gave up 5 bases and J gave up 6 bases; unmatched junction bases: 12. Here the CDR3 DNA reads TGTGCCAGCAGTCTTATTCAGGGGGCGCATGGTCAGCCCCAGCATTTT. Translated: CASSLIQGAHGQPQHF. The complete variable domain, with remaining parts taken from reference TRBV28 and TRBJ1-5, reads DVKVTQSSRYLVKRTGEKVFLECVQDMDHENMFWYRQDPGLGLRLIYFSYDVKMKEKGDIPEGYSVSREKKERFSLILESASTNQTSMYLCASSLIQGAHGQPQHFGDGTRLSIL.

The CDR3 DNA sequence: TGTGCCAGCAGTTGGACAGGGAGTTACAATGAGCAGTTCTTC. This codes for CASSWTGSYNEQFF. The chain is built from TRBV6-5 and TRBJ2-1, with TRBD1 matching 8 bases. This CDR3 spans 14 amino acids. The J segment lost 4 bases and the V segment lost 4 bases, leaving 3 bases of the junction unmatched. CDR1 is MNHEY and CDR2 is SVGAGI in the germline V gene.

This chain uses TRBV19 with TRBJ2-1; maybe TRBD1 (6 bases). There are 16 residues in the CDR3. V lost 6 bases, J lost 4 bases, and 19 bases lay in between. Germline V CDR1 and CDR2: LNHDA, SQIVND (reference sequence). The CDR3 DNA sequence: TGTGCCAGTAGGCAAATAACAGGGAGACCGTACAATGAGCAGTTCTTC. This translates into CASRQITGRPYNEQFF.

The chain links TRBV9 to TRBJ2-3, with 8 bases aligning to TRBD1. Germline CDR1 SGDLS, CDR2 YYNGEE. Germline trimming cut 3 bases from V and 0 bases from J; bases unmatched to any gene: 3. CDR3 length equals 15 residues. The CDR3 nucleotides read TGTGCCAGCAGCGGAGGGGACAGGAGCACAGATACGCAGTATTTT. This translates into CASSGGDRSTDTQYF. The complete variable domain, with remaining parts taken from reference TRBV9 and TRBJ2-3, reads DSGVTQTPKHLITATGQRVTLRCSPRSGDLSVYWYQQSLDQGLQFLIQYYNGEERAKGNILERFSAQQFPDLHSELNLSSLELGDSALYFCASSGGDRSTDTQYFGPGTRLTVL.

The rearrangement links TRBV11-3 to TRBJ1-6, with no clear D. The CDR3 runs to 15 residues. Trimming removed 1 base at V and 8 bases at J, with 12 bases between. The germline gives CDR1 SGHNT, CDR2 YENEEA. The CDR3 protein is CASSLGGSSDSPLHF. The CDR3 coding sequence is TGTGCCAGCAGCTTAGGTGGGAGTTCGGATTCACCCCTCCACTTT.